The rows below give T cell receptor beta chains drawn from one sample of a study of CD8 T cells in ankylosing spondylitis. MiXCR was run by TCRdb on the 5' RACE reads, yielding one entry per CDR3 protein. The sample lists 350,000 or so distinct CDR3 sequences, around 10% seen once, with roughly 9% in the top ten. The sequenced sample consisted of blood, either unsorted or a sorted T cell fraction (not recorded which). These receptors all stem from a female donor with ankylosing spondylitis or in good health (not recorded which). CDR3s include the opening cysteine and the closing phenylalanine or tryptophan. A D gene is named only where the DNA matches it firmly. Only part of the rows carry a size: once, few, many, or a class if the clone is expanded.

clone_size: NA
j_call: TRBJ2-3
d_call: NA
v_call: TRBV7-2
cdr3_length: 15
cdr3_nt: TGTGCCAGCAGCCATCTACTAGCTAGCACAGATACGCAGTATTTT
cdr3_aa: CASSHLLASTDTQYF

clone_size: few
j_call: TRBJ2-3
d_call: TRBD1
v_call: TRBV7-9
cdr3_length: 16
cdr3_nt: TGTGCCAGCAGCTTCCAGGGGGCCCCTAGCACAGATACGCAGTATTTT
cdr3_aa: CASSFQGAPSTDTQYF

clone_size: many
j_call: TRBJ1-1
d_call: TRBD1
v_call: TRBV6-1
cdr3_length: 14
cdr3_nt: TGTGCCAGCAGCCGGGACAGGGTCATGACTGAAGCTTTCTTT
cdr3_aa: CASSRDRVMTEAFF

clone_size: many
j_call: TRBJ2-5
d_call: NA
v_call: TRBV7-9
cdr3_length: 14
cdr3_nt: TGTGCCAGCAGCTTAGGGGAGTACCAAGAGACCCAGTACTTC
cdr3_aa: CASSLGEYQETQYF

clone_size: NA
j_call: TRBJ2-1
d_call: NA
v_call: TRBV20-1
cdr3_length: 15
cdr3_nt: TGCAGTGCTAGAGCCCCGGGGCACGTATACAATGAGCAGTTCTTC
cdr3_aa: CSARAPGHVYNEQFF

clone_size: many
j_call: TRBJ2-7
d_call: TRBD1
v_call: TRBV29-1
cdr3_length: 12
cdr3_nt: TGCAGCGCCGACAGGGGTGGAAACGAGCAGTACTTC
cdr3_aa: CSADRGGNEQYF

clone_size: few
j_call: TRBJ2-3
d_call: NA
v_call: TRBV5-5
cdr3_length: 15
cdr3_nt: TGTGCCAGCAGCTTGGGGCAGGGAAACACAGATACGCAGTATTTT
cdr3_aa: CASSLGQGNTDTQYF

clone_size: once
j_call: TRBJ2-5
d_call: TRBD2
v_call: TRBV20-1
cdr3_length: 14
cdr3_nt: TGCAGTACTATTAGGACTAGCGGCAAAGAGACCCAGTACTTC
cdr3_aa: CSTIRTSGKETQYF

clone_size: NA
j_call: TRBJ2-1
d_call: TRBD2
v_call: TRBV20-1
cdr3_length: 15
cdr3_nt: TGCAGTGCTGACCCCGGGACTAGCGTATACAATGAGCAGTTCTTC
cdr3_aa: CSADPGTSVYNEQFF

clone_size: many
j_call: TRBJ2-3
d_call: NA
v_call: TRBV5-1
cdr3_length: 12
cdr3_nt: TGCGCCAGCAGCTTGCAGAAAGATACGCAGTATTTT
cdr3_aa: CASSLQKDTQYF

clone_size: many
j_call: TRBJ1-2
d_call: NA
v_call: TRBV29-1
cdr3_length: 10
cdr3_nt: TGCAGCGTTGAAGATTTGCTAAGCCCATTC
cdr3_aa: CSVEDLLSPF

clone_size: few
j_call: TRBJ1-2
d_call: TRBD1
v_call: TRBV18
cdr3_length: 17
cdr3_nt: TGTGCCAGCTCACAGGCAGTAGTGGGACAGGCCCTCTATGGCTACACCTTC
cdr3_aa: CASSQAVVGQALYGYTF

clone_size: NA
j_call: TRBJ2-3
d_call: NA
v_call: TRBV5-5
cdr3_length: 15
cdr3_nt: TGTGCCAGCAGCTTGGTCGGGAGTGACACAGATACGCAGTATTTT
cdr3_aa: CASSLVGSDTDTQYF

clone_size: many
j_call: TRBJ2-2
d_call: NA
v_call: TRBV5-1
cdr3_length: 14
cdr3_nt: TGCGCCAGCAGGTTGGGGCAAGGTCCCCAGGAGCTGTTTTTT
cdr3_aa: CASRLGQGPQELFF

clone_size: NA
j_call: TRBJ1-4
d_call: NA
v_call: TRBV28
cdr3_length: 13
cdr3_nt: TGTGCCAGCAGTGGGGGGGCTGAGGAAAAACTGTTTTTT
cdr3_aa: CASSGGAEEKLFF

clone_size: many
j_call: TRBJ2-2
d_call: NA
v_call: TRBV29-1
cdr3_length: 12
cdr3_nt: TGCAGCGTGTGGACAGACACCGGGGAGCTGTTTTTT
cdr3_aa: CSVWTDTGELFF

clone_size: many
j_call: TRBJ2-3
d_call: TRBD2
v_call: TRBV6-1
cdr3_length: 17
cdr3_nt: TGTGCCAGCAGCCTCAGACTAGCGGGGAGGTACACAGATACGCAGTATTTT
cdr3_aa: CASSLRLAGRYTDTQYF

clone_size: NA
j_call: TRBJ2-3
d_call: NA
v_call: TRBV15
cdr3_length: 14
cdr3_nt: TGTGCCACCAGCAGGGGGGGTCGCACAGATACGCAGTATTTT
cdr3_aa: CATSRGGRTDTQYF

clone_size: few
j_call: TRBJ2-1
d_call: TRBD2
v_call: TRBV4-3
cdr3_length: 15
cdr3_nt: TGCGCCAGCAGCCAAGATAGCGGGAGTGGGAATGAGCAGTTCTTC
cdr3_aa: CASSQDSGSGNEQFF

clone_size: few
j_call: TRBJ1-4
d_call: NA
v_call: TRBV25-1
cdr3_length: 14
cdr3_nt: TGTGCCAGCAGTGAAAGACTTCTCGATGAAAAACTGTTTTTT
cdr3_aa: CASSERLLDEKLFF

clone_size: many
j_call: TRBJ2-2
d_call: NA
v_call: TRBV6-1
cdr3_length: 14
cdr3_nt: TGTGCCAGCAGTAGACAGGCTTCCACCGGGGAGCTGTTTTTT
cdr3_aa: CASSRQASTGELFF

clone_size: NA
j_call: TRBJ1-1
d_call: NA
v_call: TRBV10-3
cdr3_length: 14
cdr3_nt: TGTGCCACCTCGTTGTCAGGAACAGACACTGAAGCTTTCTTT
cdr3_aa: CATSLSGTDTEAFF